The rows below give T cell receptor beta chains drawn from one sample of a study of blood T cell repertoires in COVID-19. This table comes from immunoSEQ multiplex PCR, and its TCRdb copy is limited to in-frame clones, with some not included. The profile shows over 200,000 clones, 80% to 90% of them singletons. Sequenced material: peripheral blood. Receptors were obtained from a man younger than 45 with COVID-19, enrolled during active disease. The CDR3 runs from the conserved cysteine through the conserved F or W. The D gene is left open where the match is weak. The listing skips clone size in some rows; elsewhere it reads once, few, many or a size class.

>NA|TRBJ1-2|TRBV5-1|NA
CASSLGILKTTSNYGYTF
TGCGCCAGCAGCTTGGGCATCCTAAAAACCACCTCCAACTATGGCTACACCTTC
>NA|TRBJ1-3|TRBV14|NA
CASSQDRGDRNTIYF
TGTGCCAGCAGCCAAGATCGGGGGGATCGGAACACCATATATTTT
>NA|TRBJ2-1|TRBV23-1|NA
CASSQSPTNEQFF
TGCGCCAGCAGTCAATCCCCTACCAATGAGCAGTTCTTC
>NA|TRBJ1-4|TRBV15|NA
CATSRDLGAWGEKLFF
TGTGCCACCAGCAGAGATCTGGGGGCCTGGGGGGAAAAACTGTTTTTT
>NA|TRBJ2-2|TRBV9|once
CASSVRVASENTGELFF
TGTGCCAGCAGCGTAAGAGTCGCAAGCGAGAACACCGGGGAGCTGTTTTTT
>NA|TRBJ1-2|TRBV29-1|NA
CSVDWGGAYDGYTF
TGCAGCGTTGATTGGGGGGGCGCGTATGATGGCTACACCTTC
>TRBD1|TRBJ1-2|TRBV18|once
CASSQIAGQTVNYGYTF
TGTGCCAGCTCACAGATCGCGGGACAGACGGTTAACTATGGCTACACCTTC
>NA|TRBJ2-7|TRBV6-2/TRBV6-3|NA
CASSDMPNAYEQYF
TGTGCCAGCAGTGACATGCCCAATGCCTACGAGCAGTACTTC
>NA|TRBJ1-6|TRBV3-1/TRBV3-2|NA
CASTLDRNNSPLHF
TGTGCCAGCACCCTTGACAGGAATAATTCACCCCTCCACTTT
>NA|TRBJ2-1|TRBV28|NA
CASSSGQVTNNEQFF
TGTGCCAGCAGTTCCGGACAAGTGACAAACAATGAGCAGTTCTTC
>NA|TRBJ2-1|TRBV7-2|NA
CASSLTAGSWNEQFF
TGTGCCAGCAGCTTAACGGCGGGATCGTGGAATGAGCAGTTCTTC
>NA|TRBJ1-2|TRBV7-8|NA
CASSLAGNSEGLRYGYTF
TGTGCCAGCAGCTTAGCGGGAAATTCAGAGGGCCTTCGCTATGGCTACACCTTC
>NA|TRBJ1-5|TRBV28|once
CASSLIQAAHQPQHF
TGTGCCAGCAGTTTAATCCAGGCCGCTCATCAGCCCCAGCATTTT
>NA|TRBJ1-1|TRBV7-9|once
CASSLVHTNTEAFF
TGTGCCAGCAGCTTAGTACATACCAACACTGAAGCTTTCTTT
>TRBD1|TRBJ1-6|TRBV27|NA
CASSLTITGERYNSPLHF
TGTGCCAGCAGTTTAACTATAACAGGGGAAAGGTATAATTCACCCCTCCACTTT
>NA|TRBJ1-5|TRBV11-2|NA
CASSLGAISNQPQHF
TGTGCCAGCAGCTTAGGGGCCATTAGCAATCAGCCCCAGCATTTT
>NA|TRBJ1-3|TRBV6-5|NA
CAGGGYTIYF
TGTGCCGGTGGAGGATACACCATATATTTT
>NA|TRBJ2-7|TRBV5-6|NA
CASSFDGYEQYF
TGTGCCAGCAGCTTTGACGGGTACGAGCAGTACTTC
>NA|TRBJ1-5|TRBV19|NA
CASSITTDQPQHF
TGTGCCAGTAGTATTACGACAGACCAGCCCCAGCATTTT
>TRBD1|TRBJ1-1|TRBV27|NA
CASSRVGQGLSRPSAFF
TGTGCCAGCAGTCGAGTCGGACAGGGGCTTTCAAGGCCCTCTGCTTTCTTT